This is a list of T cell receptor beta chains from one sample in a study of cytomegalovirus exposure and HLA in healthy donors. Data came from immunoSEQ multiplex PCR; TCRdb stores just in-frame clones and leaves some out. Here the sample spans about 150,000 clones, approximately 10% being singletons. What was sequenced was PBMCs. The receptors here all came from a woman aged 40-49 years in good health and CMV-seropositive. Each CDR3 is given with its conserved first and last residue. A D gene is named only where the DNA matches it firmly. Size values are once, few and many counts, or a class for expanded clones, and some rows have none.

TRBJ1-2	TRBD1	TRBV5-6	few	TGTGCCAGCAGCCCCCTAGGACAGGGAAGCGACTATGGCTACACCTTC	CASSPLGQGSDYGYTF
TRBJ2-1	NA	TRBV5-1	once	TGCGCCAGCAGCTTACTTCATGAGCAGTTCTTC	CASSLLHEQFF
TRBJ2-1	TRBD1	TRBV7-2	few	TGTGCCAGCAGCTTACGGGACAGGGGATTGAATGAGCAGTTCTTC	CASSLRDRGLNEQFF
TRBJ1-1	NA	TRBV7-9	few	TGTGCCAGCAGCTTAGCTATAGGGGGCACTGAAGCTTTCTTT	CASSLAIGGTEAFF
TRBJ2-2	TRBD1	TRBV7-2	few	TGTGCCAGCAGCACCCGGACAGGGGGCAGCGGGGAGCTGTTTTTT	CASSTRTGGSGELFF
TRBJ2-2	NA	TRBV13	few	TGTGCCAGCAGCTTAGAAGCGCTGTCGAACACCGGGGAGCTGTTTTTT	CASSLEALSNTGELFF
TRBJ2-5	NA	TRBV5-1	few	TGCGCCAGCAGCTTGGCGGGGGAAACCCAGTACTTC	CASSLAGETQYF
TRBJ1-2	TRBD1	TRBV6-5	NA	TGTGCCAGCAGTTTACAGGGGGCGATGCCTGGCTACACCTTC	CASSLQGAMPGYTF
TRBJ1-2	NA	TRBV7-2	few	TGTGCCAGCAGCTTCGGCGGGCACTATGGCTACACCTTC	CASSFGGHYGYTF
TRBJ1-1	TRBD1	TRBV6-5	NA	TGTGCCAGCAGTTACTGGGACAGGGGAAGGAACACTGAAGCTTTCTTT	CASSYWDRGRNTEAFF
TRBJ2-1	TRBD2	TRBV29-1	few	TGCAGCGTTGAGGTCGGGAGGGGGAGCTCCTACAATGAGCAGTTCTTC	CSVEVGRGSSYNEQFF
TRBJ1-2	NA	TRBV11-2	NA	TGTGCCAGCAGCCAAGACATCTATGGCTACACCTTC	CASSQDIYGYTF
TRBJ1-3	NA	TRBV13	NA	TGTGCCAGCAGGCGCCGGGGGGAGGGAAACACCATATATTTT	CASRRRGEGNTIYF
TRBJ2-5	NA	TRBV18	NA	TGTGCCAGCTCTTTACCCCCAGGGTCCCGATTGCAAGAGACCCAGTACTTC	CASSLPPGSRLQETQYF
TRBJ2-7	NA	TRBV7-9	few	TGTGCCAGCAGCCGCCTAAGGGGCCTCGAGCAGTACTTC	CASSRLRGLEQYF
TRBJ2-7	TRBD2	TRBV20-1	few	TGCAGTGGGGGGGAGGGGTACGAGCAGTACTTC	CSGGEGYEQYF
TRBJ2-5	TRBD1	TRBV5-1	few	TGCGCCAGCAGCCCAGCAGGGGGCGCGGGCCAAGAGACCCAGTACTTC	CASSPAGGAGQETQYF
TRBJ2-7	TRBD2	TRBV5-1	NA	TGCGCCAGCAGCTTAGGACTAGCGGGGACCCTCTACGAGCAGTACTTC	CASSLGLAGTLYEQYF
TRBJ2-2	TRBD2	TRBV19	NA	TGTGCCAGTAGTAAGATAGCGGGAGACACCGGGGAGCTGTTTTTT	CASSKIAGDTGELFF
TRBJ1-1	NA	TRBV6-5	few	TGTGCCAGCAGCCCCTCCGGACAGCTGAACACTGAAGCTTTCTTT	CASSPSGQLNTEAFF